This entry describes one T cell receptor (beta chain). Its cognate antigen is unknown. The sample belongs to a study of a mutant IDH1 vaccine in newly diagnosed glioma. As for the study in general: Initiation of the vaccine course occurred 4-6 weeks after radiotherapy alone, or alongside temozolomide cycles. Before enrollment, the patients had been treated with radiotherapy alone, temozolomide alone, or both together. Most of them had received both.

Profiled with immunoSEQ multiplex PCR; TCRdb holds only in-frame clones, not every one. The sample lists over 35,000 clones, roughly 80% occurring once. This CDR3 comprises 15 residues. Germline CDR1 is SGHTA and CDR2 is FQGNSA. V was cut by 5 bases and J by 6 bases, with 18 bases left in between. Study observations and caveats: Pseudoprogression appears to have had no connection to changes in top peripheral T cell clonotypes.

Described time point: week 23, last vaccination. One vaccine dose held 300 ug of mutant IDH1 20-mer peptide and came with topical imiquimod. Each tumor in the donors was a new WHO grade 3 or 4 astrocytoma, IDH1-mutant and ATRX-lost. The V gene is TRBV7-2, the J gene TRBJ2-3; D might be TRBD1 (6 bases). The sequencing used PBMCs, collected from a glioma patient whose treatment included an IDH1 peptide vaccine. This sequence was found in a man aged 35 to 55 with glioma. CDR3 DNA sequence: TGTGCCAGCAGCCCCAAGGGTGGGGGCCAGGATACGCAGTATTTT. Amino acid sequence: CASSPKGGGQDTQYF.